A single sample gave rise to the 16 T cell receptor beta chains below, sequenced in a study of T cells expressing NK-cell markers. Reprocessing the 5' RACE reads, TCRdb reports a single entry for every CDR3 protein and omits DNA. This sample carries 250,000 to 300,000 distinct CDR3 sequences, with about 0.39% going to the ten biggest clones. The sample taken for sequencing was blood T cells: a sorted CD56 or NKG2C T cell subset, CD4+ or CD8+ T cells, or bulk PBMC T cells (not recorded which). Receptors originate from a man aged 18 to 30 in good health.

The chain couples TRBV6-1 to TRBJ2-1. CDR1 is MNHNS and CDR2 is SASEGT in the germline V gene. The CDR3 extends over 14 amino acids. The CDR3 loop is CASSEEGIRNEQFF.

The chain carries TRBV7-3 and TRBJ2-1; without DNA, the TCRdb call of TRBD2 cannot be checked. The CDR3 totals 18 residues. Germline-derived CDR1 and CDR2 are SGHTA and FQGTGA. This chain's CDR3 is CASSLEGLAVLGRNEQFF.

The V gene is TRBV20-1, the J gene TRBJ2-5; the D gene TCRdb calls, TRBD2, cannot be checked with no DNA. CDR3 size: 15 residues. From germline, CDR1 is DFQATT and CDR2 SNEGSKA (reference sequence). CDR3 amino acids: CSARGDGLARETQYF.

The CDR3 protein is CASSLSLLPGNEQFF. The chain combines TRBV7-6 with TRBJ2-1. CDR3 length equals 15 residues. Germline lookup yields CDR1 SGHVS and CDR2 FNYEAQ. Drawing the rest from reference TRBV7-6 and TRBJ2-1, the complete variable domain is GAGVSQSPRYKVTKRGQDVALRCDPISGHVSLYWYRQALGQGPEFLTYFNYEAQQDKSGLPNDRFSAERPEGSISTLTIQRTEQRDSAMYRCASSLSLLPGNEQFFGPGTRLTVL.

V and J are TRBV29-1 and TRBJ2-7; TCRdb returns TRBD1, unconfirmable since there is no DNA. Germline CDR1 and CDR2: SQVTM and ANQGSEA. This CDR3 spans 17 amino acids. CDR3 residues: CSVAPRARTGNLYEQYF.

The CDR3 protein is CASSPGSETSEYF. The chain links TRBV18 to TRBJ2-3; TCRdb gives TRBD2 as the D gene, but with no DNA this cannot be confirmed. CDR3 length equals 13 residues. CDR1 is KGHSH, CDR2 LQKENI, per germline.

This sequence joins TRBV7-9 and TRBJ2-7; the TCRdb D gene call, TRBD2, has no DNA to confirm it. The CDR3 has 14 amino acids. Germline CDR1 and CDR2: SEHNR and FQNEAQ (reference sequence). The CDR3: CASSLGLVSYEQYF.

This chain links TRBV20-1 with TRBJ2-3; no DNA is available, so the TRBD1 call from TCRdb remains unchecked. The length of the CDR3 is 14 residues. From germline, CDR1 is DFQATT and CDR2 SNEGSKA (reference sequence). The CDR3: CSAILAGGRDTQYF.

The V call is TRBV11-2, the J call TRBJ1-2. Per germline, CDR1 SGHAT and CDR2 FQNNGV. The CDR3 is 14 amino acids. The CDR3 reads CASSFRGLPAGYTF.

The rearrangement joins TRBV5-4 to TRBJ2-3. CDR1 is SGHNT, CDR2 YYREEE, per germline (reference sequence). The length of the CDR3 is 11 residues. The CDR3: CASSLESAQYF.

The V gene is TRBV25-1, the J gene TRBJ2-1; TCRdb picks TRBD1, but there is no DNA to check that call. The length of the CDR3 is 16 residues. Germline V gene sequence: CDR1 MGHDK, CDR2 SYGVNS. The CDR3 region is CASRPDGGRGDNEQFF.

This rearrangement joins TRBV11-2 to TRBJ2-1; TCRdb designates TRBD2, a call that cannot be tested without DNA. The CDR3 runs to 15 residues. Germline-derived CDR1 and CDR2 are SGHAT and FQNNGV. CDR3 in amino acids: CAGAPTRGSYNEQFF.

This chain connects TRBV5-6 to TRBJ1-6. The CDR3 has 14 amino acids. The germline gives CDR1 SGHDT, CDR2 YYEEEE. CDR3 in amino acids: CASSPNSYNSPLHF.

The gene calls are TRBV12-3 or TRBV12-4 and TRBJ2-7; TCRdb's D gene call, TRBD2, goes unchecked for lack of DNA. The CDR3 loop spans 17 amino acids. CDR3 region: CASSLGLAGDLSYEQYF.

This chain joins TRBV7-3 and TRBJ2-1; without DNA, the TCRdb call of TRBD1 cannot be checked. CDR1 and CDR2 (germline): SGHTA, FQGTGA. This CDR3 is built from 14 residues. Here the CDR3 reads CASSFGQPPNEQFF.

The CDR3 here is CASSPDAISYNEQFF. The chain employs TRBV6-1 and TRBJ2-1. The germline V gene encodes CDR1 MNHNS and CDR2 SASEGT. There are 15 residues in the CDR3.